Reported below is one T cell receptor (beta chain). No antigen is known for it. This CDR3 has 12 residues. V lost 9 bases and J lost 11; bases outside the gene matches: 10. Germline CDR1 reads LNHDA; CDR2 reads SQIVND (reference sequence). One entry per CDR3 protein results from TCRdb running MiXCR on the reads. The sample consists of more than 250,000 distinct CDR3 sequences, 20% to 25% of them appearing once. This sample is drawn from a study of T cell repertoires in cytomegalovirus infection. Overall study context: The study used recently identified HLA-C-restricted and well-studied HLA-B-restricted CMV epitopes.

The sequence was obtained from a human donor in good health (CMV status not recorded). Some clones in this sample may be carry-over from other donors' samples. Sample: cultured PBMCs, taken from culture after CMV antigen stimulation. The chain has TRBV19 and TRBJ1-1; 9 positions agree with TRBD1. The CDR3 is CASTGGNWFAFF. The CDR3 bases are TGTGCCAGCACAGGGGGCAATTGGTTCGCTTTCTTT.